The 32 T cell receptor beta chains listed next were all sequenced from one sample in a study of vaccination and CD4 T cells after COVID-19. The Oncomine TCR Beta short-read assay was applied to DNA of cultured CD4+ T cells. MiXCR, run by TCRdb on the PCR reads, gives a single entry per CDR3 protein. The sample has around 17,000 distinct CDR3 sequences; nearly 50% are singletons. These receptors are not linked to any known antigen. Noted treatment: roughly nine-day PBMC culture with coronavirus spike peptide pools or control peptides (ViraFEST assay). Material: CD4+ T cells from blood, cultured in vitro, obtained before SARS-CoV-2 vaccination. The receptors were gathered from a human donor who had recovered from COVID-19.

The V call is TRBV2, the J call TRBJ1-2; no definite D call. The CDR3 has 13 residues. Germline CDR1 reads SNHLY; CDR2 reads FYNNEI. V was pared by 4 bases and J by 4 bases, with 10 bases between. This CDR3 reads CASSVGVAYGYTF. CDR3 coding DNA: TGTGCCAGCAGTGTCGGCGTAGCCTATGGCTACACCTTC.

In its sample, this clonotype was seen a few times. The rearrangement links TRBV7-9 to TRBJ1-1; D is perhaps TRBD1 (5 bases). V was cut by 3 bases and J by 5 bases, with 13 bases left in between. Germline-derived CDR1 and CDR2 are SEHNR and FQNEAQ (reference sequence). The CDR3 consists of 14 residues. CDR3 bases: TGTGCCAGCAGCTTGCAGGGCGATGTGACTGAAGCTTTCTTT. Encoded protein: CASSLQGDVTEAFF.

The rearrangement uses TRBV11-3 and TRBJ1-6; unclear D gene. The CDR3 covers 16 residues. V gave up 0 bases and J gave up 6 bases, with 12 bases separating them. Germline V gene sequence: CDR1 SGHNT, CDR2 YENEEA. The CDR3 is CASSLDGQDLNSPLHF. In nucleotides, the CDR3 is TGTGCCAGCAGCTTAGATGGGCAGGACCTTAATTCACCCCTCCACTTT.

This sequence joins TRBV20-1 and TRBJ2-1; the D call may be TRBD1 or TRBD2 (5 bases each). CDR1 and CDR2 (germline): DFQATT, SNEGSKA (reference sequence). This CDR3 is 14 amino acids long. The V end was cut by 0 bases, the J end by 7 bases, with 13 bases between. CDR3 protein: CSARDPGRQNEQFF. The CDR3 nucleotides read TGCAGTGCTAGAGACCCGGGACGGCAGAATGAGCAGTTCTTC.

This clonotype was counted a few times. The J gene is TRBJ1-2, the V gene TRBV28; TRBD1 matches 9 bases. V lost 6 bases to trimming and J lost 0 bases; unmatched junction nucleotides: 11. There are 17 residues in the CDR3. The germline gives CDR1 MDHEN, CDR2 SYDVKM. CDR3 protein: CASSPPGQGVSNYGYTF. The CDR3 bases are TGTGCCAGCAGCCCTCCGGGACAGGGTGTGTCTAACTATGGCTACACCTTC.

This clonotype was counted a few times. This chain uses TRBV7-9 with TRBJ1-2, with a weak D call TRBD1 (5 bases). Trimming took 4 bases from V and 4 from J, leaving 13 bases between them. Germline loops: CDR1 SEHNR, CDR2 FQNEAQ (reference sequence). There are 14 residues in the CDR3. This CDR3 is CASSSNPGTYGYTF. The DNA for the CDR3 is TGTGCCAGCAGCTCTAATCCAGGGACCTATGGCTACACCTTC.

This clonotype was found a few times. V and J are TRBV24-1 and TRBJ1-2; D remains ambiguous. The V end was cut by 3 bases, the J end by 8 bases, with 24 bases between. CDR3 length: 17 residues. The V gene's germline CDR1 is KGHDR and CDR2 SFDVKD. Here the CDR3 DNA reads TGTGCCACCAGTGATGTGGGAGGCAGAACACCGGAGGGCGGCTACACCTTC. Translation: CATSDVGGRTPEGGYTF.

A single count supports this clonotype. The V and J genes are TRBV2 and TRBJ1-1; TRBD1 might be the D (6 bases). V lost 9 bases to trimming and J lost 0 bases, with 11 bases between them. Germline values: CDR1 SNHLY, CDR2 FYNNEI. The CDR3 extends over 13 amino acids. The CDR3 is CARNRVMNTEAFF. The CDR3 DNA is TGTGCCAGAAACAGGGTAATGAACACTGAAGCTTTCTTT.

The chain combines TRBV25-1 with TRBJ2-6; 14 nucleotides align to TRBD2. The CDR3 extends over 20 amino acids. CDR1 is MGHDK and CDR2 is SYGVNS in the germline V gene. The ends lost 2 bases at V and 0 bases at J; junction bases unmatched: 6. DNA of the CDR3: TGTGCCAGCAGTGAAGGGGGACTAGCGGGAGTTACCTCTGGGGCCAACGTCCTGACTTTC. This gives the protein CASSEGGLAGVTSGANVLTF.

Only a few counts were recorded for this clonotype. This chain uses TRBV6-1 with TRBJ2-1; 8 bases agree with TRBD1. The J call may be faulty, since TRBJ2-7 better matches the DNA end. The CDR3 contains 16 residues. From germline, CDR1 is MNHNS and CDR2 SASEGT. CDR3 region: CASRHLAGGPTSEQYF. In DNA form, the CDR3 reads TGTGCCAGCAGACACCTTGCAGGGGGCCCAACCTCCGAGCAGTACTTC.

The V and J genes are TRBV20-1 and TRBJ1-2, with 8 bases that match TRBD1. The J segment lost 5 bases and the V segment lost 5 bases, leaving 7 bases of the junction unmatched. The germline gives CDR1 DFQATT, CDR2 SNEGSKA (reference sequence). The CDR3 has 13 residues. CDR3 nucleotides: TGCAGTGCTTACCGGGACAGGCTTTATGGCTACACCTTC. This translates into CSAYRDRLYGYTF.

The chain joins TRBV19 to TRBJ2-1; 7 nucleotides align to TRBD2. V lost 8 bases and J lost 2; bases outside the gene matches: 9. CDR3 length equals 15 residues. Germline V gives CDR1 LNHDA, CDR2 SQIVND (reference sequence). CDR3 in DNA: TGTGCCAGTGGTAGGAGCGGGATCGCCTACAATGAGCAGTTCTTC. It yields the protein CASGRSGIAYNEQFF. Full variable domain (outside the CDR3, taken from reference TRBV19 and TRBJ2-1): DGGITQSPKYLFRKEGQNVTLSCEQNLNHDAMYWYRQDPGQGLRLIYYSQIVNDFQKGDIAEGYSVSREKKESFPLTVTSAQKNPTAFYLCASGRSGIAYNEQFFGPGTRLTVL.

This clonotype was observed a few times. V gene TRBV7-9 combines with J gene TRBJ2-5, with no clear D. CDR3 length: 13 residues. Germline lookup yields CDR1 SEHNR and CDR2 FQNEAQ (reference sequence). Deletions cut 0 bases from V and 0 bases from J, with 2 bases between. CDR3 in DNA: TGTGCCAGCAGCTTAGCTTACCAAGAGACCCAGTACTTC. Its protein product is CASSLAYQETQYF.

The chain is built from TRBV20-1 and TRBJ2-3; 10 bases are shared with TRBD2. Germline V gene lookup returns CDR1 DFQATT and CDR2 SNEGSKA (reference sequence). The V and J ends lost 5 bases and 4 bases, in that order; junction bases with no gene match: 6. The CDR3 spans 14 residues. CDR3 nucleotide sequence: TGCAGTGCTGTAGCGGGAGGAGGGGCAGATACGCAGTATTTT. Encoded protein: CSAVAGGGADTQYF.

V and J are TRBV20-1 and TRBJ1-1; D is possibly TRBD1 (5 bases). The ends were cut back, 1 base at V and 4 bases at J, with 19 bases in the middle. Germline V gene sequence: CDR1 DFQATT, CDR2 SNEGSKA (reference sequence). The CDR3 extends over 16 amino acids. CDR3 residues: CSARGGSGSGATEAFF. The DNA of the CDR3 is TGCAGTGCTAGAGGGGGCTCAGGCTCTGGGGCCACTGAAGCTTTCTTT.

The CDR3 protein is CASSYELWGETQYF. CDR3 in DNA: TGTGCCAGCAGTTACGAGCTGTGGGGAGAGACCCAGTACTTC. The V call is TRBV6-5, the J call TRBJ2-5, with D unresolved. Germline V gene sequence: CDR1 MNHEY, CDR2 SVGAGI. V was shortened by 2 bases and J by 4 bases, with 11 bases between the two germline ends. CDR3 length: 14 amino acids.

The chain couples TRBV11-3 to TRBJ1-3; D gene unclear. CDR3 length equals 13 residues. Germline CDR1 and CDR2: SGHNT and YENEEA. Deletions cut 5 bases from V and 4 bases from J, with 9 bases between. As DNA, the CDR3 is TGTGCCAGCAGCACCACGACAGGAAACACCATATATTTT. This codes for CASSTTTGNTIYF.

This chain connects TRBV9 to TRBJ1-2; D is unclear. This CDR3 has 13 residues. Trimming shortened V by 4 bases and J by 4 bases, and 11 bases separated the two germline ends. Germline V CDR1 and CDR2: SGDLS, YYNGEE. This chain's CDR3 is CASSSRRAYGYTF. The DNA of the CDR3 is TGTGCCAGCAGCTCCCGCCGGGCCTATGGCTACACCTTC.

The chain has TRBV7-9 and TRBJ2-5; D is perhaps TRBD1 (6 bases). Per the germline V gene, CDR1 is SEHNR and CDR2 is FQNEAQ (reference sequence). The ends were cut back, 2 bases at V and 4 bases at J, with 14 bases in the middle. The CDR3 runs 15 residues. This CDR3 is CASSLLSRGGETQYF. The CDR3 DNA follows: TGTGCCAGCAGCTTACTGTCCAGGGGTGGAGAGACCCAGTACTTC.

The chain uses TRBV20-1 and TRBJ1-4; TRBD1 aligns across 8 bases. The CDR3 has 11 residues. The junction had 6 bases not matched to a gene; V was cut back by 6 bases and J by 12 bases. The germline CDR1 and CDR2 sequences are DFQATT and SNEGSKA (reference sequence). The DNA of the CDR3 is TGCAGTGCCAGGACAGGGCGAGAACTGTTTTTT. Translation gives CSARTGRELFF.

The V and J genes are TRBV7-2 and TRBJ2-7, with 11 bases lining up with TRBD1. The CDR3 is 14 residues long. Germline V lookup: CDR1 SGHTA, CDR2 FQGNSA. The junction had 6 bases not matched to a gene; V was cut back by 5 bases and J by 6 bases. The chain's CDR3 is CASSRSGTGGEQYF. CDR3 coding DNA: TGTGCCAGCAGCCGCTCCGGGACAGGGGGCGAGCAGTACTTC.

The chain carries TRBV6-4 and TRBJ1-2; maybe TRBD1 (6 bases). Germline CDR1 and CDR2: MRHNA and SNTAGT. V was trimmed by 2 bases and J by 5 bases, leaving 12 bases between them. This CDR3 contains 14 residues. CDR3 nucleotide sequence: TGTGCCAGCAGTGACGAGGACAGACAGTATGGCTACACCTTC. Its translation: CASSDEDRQYGYTF.

The V gene is TRBV7-2, the J gene TRBJ2-5; tentatively, D is TRBD2 (6 bases). Germline V lookup: CDR1 SGHTA, CDR2 FQGNSA. CDR3 size: 14 residues. Trimming removed 3 bases from V and 3 bases from J, with 11 bases in between. CDR3 sequence (DNA): TGTGCCAGCAGCTTTGGGTCGGGAGAAGAGACCCAGTACTTC. Translation gives CASSFGSGEETQYF.

This clonotype showed up just a few times. The chain joins TRBV6-2 or TRBV6-3 to TRBJ1-5; 7 bases agree with TRBD1. J was trimmed by 4 bases and V by 8 bases; bases with no gene match: 14. Germline values: CDR1 MNHEY, CDR2 SVGEGT. The CDR3 covers 16 residues. CDR3 sequence (DNA): TGTGCCAGCCTGACCACCAGACAGGGCGGTAATCAGCCCCAGCATTTT. This encodes CASLTTRQGGNQPQHF.

This chain connects TRBV12-3 or TRBV12-4 to TRBJ2-1; no firm D call. The germline V and J ends were trimmed by 5 bases and 10 bases, with 15 bases remaining between them. This CDR3 region has 13 residues. CDR3 loop: CASSRHRVGEQFF. Written as DNA, the CDR3 is TGTGCCAGCAGTCGTCACCGGGTCGGGGAGCAGTTCTTC.

V and J are TRBV20-1 and TRBJ2-3; D is possibly TRBD2 (6 bases). The CDR3 spans 17 residues. V dropped 2 bases and J dropped 3 bases, with 21 bases sitting between them. Germline CDR1 DFQATT, CDR2 SNEGSKA (reference sequence). CDR3 in amino acids: CSARSPWGESGTDTQYF. DNA for the CDR3: TGCAGTGCTAGATCCCCTTGGGGGGAAAGTGGGACAGATACGCAGTATTTT.

This chain joins TRBV7-2 and TRBJ1-5, with D hard to call. This CDR3 has 13 amino acids. The germline CDR1 and CDR2 sequences are SGHTA and FQGNSA. V was pared by 5 bases and J by 4 bases, with 9 bases between. The DNA for the CDR3 is TGTGCCAGCAGCCCAAGTTGGAATCAGCCCCAGCATTTT. Protein product: CASSPSWNQPQHF.

V is TRBV7-8 and J is TRBJ1-2; the D is unclear. The ends were cut back, 5 bases at V and 5 bases at J, with 15 bases in the middle. The CDR3 has 14 residues. Germline CDR1 and CDR2: SGHVS and FQNEAQ. This CDR3 reads CASSPQAGSYGYTF. In nucleotides, the CDR3 is TGTGCCAGCAGCCCACAAGCGGGTTCGTATGGCTACACCTTC.

The J gene is TRBJ2-2, the V gene TRBV7-9; tentative D call: TRBD1 (5 bases). The germline V gene encodes CDR1 SEHNR and CDR2 FQNEAQ (reference sequence). This CDR3 spans 17 amino acids. V lost 1 base, J lost 0 bases, and 12 bases lay in between. CDR3: CASSLDRQSTNTGELFF. The CDR3 region has the DNA TGTGCCAGCAGCTTAGACCGACAGTCTACGAACACCGGGGAGCTGTTTTTT. The entire variable domain, with the rest obtained from reference TRBV7-9 and TRBJ2-2, is as follows: DTGVSQNPRHKITKRGQNVTFRCDPISEHNRLYWYRQTLGQGPEFLTYFQNEAQLEKSRLLSDRFSAERPKGSFSTLEIQRTEQGDSAMYLCASSLDRQSTNTGELFFGEGSRLTVL.

CDR3 bases: TGCAGTGCTATAGGGACTAGCGGGAGTCGGGCCTACGAGCAGTACTTC. Its protein product is CSAIGTSGSRAYEQYF. V gene TRBV20-1 combines with J gene TRBJ2-7; 14 positions match TRBD2. CDR3 size: 16 residues. The V gene end was trimmed by 4 bases and the J gene end by 2 bases; junction bases not matched to a gene: 7. Germline CDR1 DFQATT, CDR2 SNEGSKA (reference sequence).

The V call is TRBV6-1, the J call TRBJ2-4; the match to TRBD2 covers 16 bases. Germline CDR1 MNHNS, CDR2 SASEGT. The CDR3 has 16 residues. Trimming took 3 bases from V and 9 from J; bases not matched to a gene: 5. The CDR3 loop reads CASSEGTSGRDGIQYF. In DNA form, the CDR3 reads TGTGCCAGCAGTGAGGGGACTAGCGGGAGGGATGGCATTCAGTACTTC.

The table lists this clonotype with a count of one. The J gene is TRBJ1-5, the V gene TRBV19; 9 positions agree with TRBD1. The CDR3 runs to 15 residues. V lost 8 bases to trimming and J lost 8 bases; unmatched junction nucleotides: 13. Germline V gene sequence: CDR1 LNHDA, CDR2 SQIVND (reference sequence). CDR3 protein: CASGPPTGGYEPQHF. DNA of the CDR3: TGTGCCAGTGGTCCACCGACAGGGGGTTACGAGCCCCAGCATTTT.